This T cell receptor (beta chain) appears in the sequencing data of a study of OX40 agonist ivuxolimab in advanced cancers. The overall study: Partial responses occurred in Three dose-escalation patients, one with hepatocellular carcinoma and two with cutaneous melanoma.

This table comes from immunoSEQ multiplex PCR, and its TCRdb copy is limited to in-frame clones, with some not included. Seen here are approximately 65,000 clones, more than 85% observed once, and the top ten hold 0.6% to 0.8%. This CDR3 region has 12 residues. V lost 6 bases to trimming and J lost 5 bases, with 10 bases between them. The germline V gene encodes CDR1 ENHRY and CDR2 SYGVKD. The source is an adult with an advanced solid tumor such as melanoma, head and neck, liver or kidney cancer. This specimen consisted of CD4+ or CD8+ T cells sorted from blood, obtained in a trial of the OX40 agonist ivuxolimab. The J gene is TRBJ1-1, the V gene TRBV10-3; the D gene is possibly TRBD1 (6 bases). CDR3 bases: TGTGCCATCAGGACAGGAGGGACTGAAGCTTTCTTT. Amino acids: CAIRTGGTEAFF.